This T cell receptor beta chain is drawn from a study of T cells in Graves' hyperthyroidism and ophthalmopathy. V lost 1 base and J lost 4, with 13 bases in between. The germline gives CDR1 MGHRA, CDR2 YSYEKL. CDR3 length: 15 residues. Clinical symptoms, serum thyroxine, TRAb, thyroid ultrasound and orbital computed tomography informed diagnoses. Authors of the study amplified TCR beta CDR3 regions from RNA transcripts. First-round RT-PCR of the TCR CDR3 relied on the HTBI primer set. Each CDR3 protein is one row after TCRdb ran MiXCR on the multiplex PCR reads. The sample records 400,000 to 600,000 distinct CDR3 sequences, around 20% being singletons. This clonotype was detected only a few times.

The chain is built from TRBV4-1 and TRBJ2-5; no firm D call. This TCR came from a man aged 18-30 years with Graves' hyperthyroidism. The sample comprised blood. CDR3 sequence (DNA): TGCGCCAGCAGCCAAGCACAAGGCTTCGGAGAGACCCAGTACTTC. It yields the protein CASSQAQGFGETQYF.